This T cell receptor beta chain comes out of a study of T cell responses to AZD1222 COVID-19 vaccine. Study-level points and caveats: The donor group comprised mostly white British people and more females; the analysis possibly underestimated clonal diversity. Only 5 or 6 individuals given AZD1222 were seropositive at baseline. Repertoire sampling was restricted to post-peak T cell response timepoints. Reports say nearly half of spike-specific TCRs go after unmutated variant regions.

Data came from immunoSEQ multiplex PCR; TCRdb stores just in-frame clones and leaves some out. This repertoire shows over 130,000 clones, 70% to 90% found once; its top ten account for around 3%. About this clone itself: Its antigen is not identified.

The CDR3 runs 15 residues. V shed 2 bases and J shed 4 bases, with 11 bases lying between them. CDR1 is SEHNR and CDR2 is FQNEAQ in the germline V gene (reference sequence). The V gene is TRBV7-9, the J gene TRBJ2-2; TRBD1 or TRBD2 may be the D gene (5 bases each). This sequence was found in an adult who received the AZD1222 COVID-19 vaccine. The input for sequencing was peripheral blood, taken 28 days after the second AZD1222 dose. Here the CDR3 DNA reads TGTGCCAGCAGCTTACGGGACGCTCTCACCGGGGAGCTGTTTTTT. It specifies CASSLRDALTGELFF.